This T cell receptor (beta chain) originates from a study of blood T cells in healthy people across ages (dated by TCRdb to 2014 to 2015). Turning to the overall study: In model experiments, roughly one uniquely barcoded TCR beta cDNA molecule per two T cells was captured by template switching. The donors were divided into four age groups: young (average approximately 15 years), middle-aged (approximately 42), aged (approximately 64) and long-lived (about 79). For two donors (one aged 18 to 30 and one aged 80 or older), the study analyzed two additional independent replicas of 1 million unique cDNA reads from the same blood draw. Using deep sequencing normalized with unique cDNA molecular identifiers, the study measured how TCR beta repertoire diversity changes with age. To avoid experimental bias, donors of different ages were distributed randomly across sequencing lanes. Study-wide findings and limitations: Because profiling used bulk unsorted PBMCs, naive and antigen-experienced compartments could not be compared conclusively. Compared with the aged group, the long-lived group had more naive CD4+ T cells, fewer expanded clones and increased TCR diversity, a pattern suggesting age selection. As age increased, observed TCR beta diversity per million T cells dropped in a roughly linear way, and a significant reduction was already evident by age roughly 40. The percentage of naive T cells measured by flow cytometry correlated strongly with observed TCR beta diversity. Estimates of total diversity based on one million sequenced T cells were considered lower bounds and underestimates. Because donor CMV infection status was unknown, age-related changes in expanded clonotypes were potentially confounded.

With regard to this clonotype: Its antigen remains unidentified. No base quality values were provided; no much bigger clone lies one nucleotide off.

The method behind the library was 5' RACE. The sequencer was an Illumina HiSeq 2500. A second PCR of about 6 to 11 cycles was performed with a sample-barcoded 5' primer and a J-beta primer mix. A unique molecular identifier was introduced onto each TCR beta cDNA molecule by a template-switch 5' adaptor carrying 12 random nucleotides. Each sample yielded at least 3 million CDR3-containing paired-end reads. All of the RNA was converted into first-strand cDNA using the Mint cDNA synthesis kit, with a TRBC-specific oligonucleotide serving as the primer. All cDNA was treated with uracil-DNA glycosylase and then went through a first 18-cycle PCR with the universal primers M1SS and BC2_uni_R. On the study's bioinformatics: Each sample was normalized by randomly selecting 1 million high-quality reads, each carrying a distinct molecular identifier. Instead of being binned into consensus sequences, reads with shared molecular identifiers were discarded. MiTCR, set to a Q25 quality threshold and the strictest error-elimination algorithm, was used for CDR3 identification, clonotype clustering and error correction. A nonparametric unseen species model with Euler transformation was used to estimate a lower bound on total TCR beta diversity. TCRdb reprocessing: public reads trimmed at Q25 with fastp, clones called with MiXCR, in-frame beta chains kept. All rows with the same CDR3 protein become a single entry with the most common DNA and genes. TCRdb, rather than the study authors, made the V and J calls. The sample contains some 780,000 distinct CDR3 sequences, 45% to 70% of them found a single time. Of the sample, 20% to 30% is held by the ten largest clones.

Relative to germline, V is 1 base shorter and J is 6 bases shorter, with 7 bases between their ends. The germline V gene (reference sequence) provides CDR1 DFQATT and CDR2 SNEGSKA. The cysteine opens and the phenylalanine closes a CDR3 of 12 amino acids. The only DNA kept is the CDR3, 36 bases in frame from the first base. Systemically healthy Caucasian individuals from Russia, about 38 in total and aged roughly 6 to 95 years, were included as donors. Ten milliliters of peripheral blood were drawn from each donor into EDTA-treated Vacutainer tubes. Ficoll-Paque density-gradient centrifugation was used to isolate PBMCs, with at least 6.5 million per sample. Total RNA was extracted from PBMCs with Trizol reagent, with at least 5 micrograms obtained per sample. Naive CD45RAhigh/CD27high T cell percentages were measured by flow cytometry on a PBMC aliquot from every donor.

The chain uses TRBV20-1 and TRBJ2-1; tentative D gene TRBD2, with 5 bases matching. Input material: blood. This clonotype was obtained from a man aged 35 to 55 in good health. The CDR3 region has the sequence CSARGEGNEQFF. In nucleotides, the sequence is TGCAGTGCTAGAGGTGAGGGCAATGAGCAGTTCTTC.